The rows below give T cell receptor beta chains drawn from one sample of a study of STAT3 mutations in large granular lymphocyte leukemia. TCRdb's copy holds only in-frame clones and misses some; the assay was immunoSEQ multiplex PCR. The sample has 9,500 to 15,000 clones, more than 75% seen once. The sequencing input was peripheral blood mononuclear cells. Every receptor here comes from a man aged 60-69 years with T-cell large granular lymphocyte leukemia. Some clones in this sample may be carry-over from other donors' samples. Each CDR3 is given with its conserved first and last residue. The D gene is left open where the match is weak. Clone size is not always given. Where it is, it says once, few, many or a class for expanded clones.

>TRBV27|TRBJ1-1|TRBD1|-
TGTGCCAGCAGTTTGGGACAGGGGGTGTTAGCTTTCTTT
CASSLGQGVLAFF
>TRBV7-9|TRBJ1-2|TRBD1|-
TGTGCCAGCAGCTCCCGGGACAGGGGGCTCGATGATGGCTACACCTTC
CASSSRDRGLDDGYTF
>TRBV25-1|TRBJ1-5|-|few
TGTGCCAGCAGTGCTCACAGGTACGGTCAGCCCCAGCATTTT
CASSAHRYGQPQHF
>TRBV28|TRBJ2-7|-|-
TGTGCCAGCAGTTGGGCAAATCGGAACGAGCAGTACTTC
CASSWANRNEQYF
>TRBV10-3|TRBJ2-7|-|-
TGTGCCATCACCTCGGATGCCTCCTACGAGCAGTACTTC
CAITSDASYEQYF
>TRBV6-5|TRBJ2-7|-|-
TGTGCCAGCAGTCGGACTACCTACGAGCAGTACTTC
CASSRTTYEQYF
>TRBV28|TRBJ1-2|-|-
TGTGCCAGCCGCAAGGAGGGGGGGGACTATGGCTACACCTTC
CASRKEGGDYGYTF
>TRBV5-1|TRBJ1-4|TRBD1|-
TGCGCCAGCAGCACCTCGACAGGGGGTAATGAAAAACTGTTTTTT
CASSTSTGGNEKLFF
>TRBV30|TRBJ2-7|-|-
TGTGCCTGGAGCGGATCTTCAGGTAACGGGCAGTACTTC
CAWSGSSGNGQYF
>TRBV6-1|TRBJ1-1|-|once
TGTGCCGGCAGGGGTTGGGAGACTGAAGCTTTCTTT
CAGRGWETEAFF
>TRBV30|TRBJ2-3|TRBD2|once
TGTGCCTGGAGTTCGAACGGGCAGCGGGGCACGCAGTATTTT
CAWSSNGQRGTQYF
>TRBV29-1|TRBJ2-7|-|-
TGCAGCGTTGAAGATCATGCTAGCCGGGAGCAGTACTTC
CSVEDHASREQYF
>TRBV11-2|TRBJ2-5|TRBD1|-
TGTGCCAGCAGCTTAGATCGTCAGACAGGGGGCTACTTC
CASSLDRQTGGYF
>TRBV19|TRBJ2-3|-|-
TGTGCCAGTAGTCCCGAGAGGGCTCGGTCAGATACGCAGTATTTT
CASSPERARSDTQYF
>TRBV4-1|TRBJ2-1|-|-
TGCGCCAGCAGCCAAGAATATGAGCAGTTCTTC
CASSQEYEQFF
>TRBV11-3|TRBJ2-4|TRBD2|-
TGTGCCAGCAGCTTAGACGGACGGGAGGGCCCGGAGTACTTC
CASSLDGREGPEYF
>TRBV7-9|TRBJ2-6|-|-
TGTGCCAGCAGCACCCGGGCCTCTGGGGCCAACGTCCTGACTTTC
CASSTRASGANVLTF
>TRBV30|TRBJ1-1|TRBD1|-
TGTGCCTGGAGCGGGACAGGGGTGGGAGAAGCTTTCTTT
CAWSGTGVGEAFF
>TRBV4-1|TRBJ1-2|-|-
TGCGCCAGCAGCCAAGAAAAAGCAGGGCCCTATGGCTACACCTTC
CASSQEKAGPYGYTF
>TRBV5-1|TRBJ1-5|-|-
TGCGCCAGCAGCTTGGCAGGACTTAATCAGCCCCAGCATTTT
CASSLAGLNQPQHF
>TRBV5-4|TRBJ1-2|-|once
TGTGCCAGCAGCCCTTCCGGCAGCTCCTATGGCTACACCTTC
CASSPSGSSYGYTF
>TRBV6-5|TRBJ2-1|TRBD2|-
TGTGCCAGCACTGAAAGCGGGACTTACAATGAGCAGTTCTTC
CASTESGTYNEQFF
>TRBV29-1|TRBJ2-1|TRBD2|-
TGCAGCGTTGAAGAGGCCCAACGTCTGCGGGGGGTGTTCTTC
CSVEEAQRLRGVFF